The rows below give T cell receptor beta chains drawn from one sample of a study of blood T cell repertoires in COVID-19. Produced via immunoSEQ multiplex PCR; TCRdb's table is partial and in-frame only. The sample has fewer than 700,000 clones; roughly 89% are singletons. The sequenced sample consisted of peripheral blood. The receptor set was obtained from a woman aged 50 to 65 with COVID-19, enrolled during active disease. CDR3s include the opening cysteine and the closing phenylalanine or tryptophan. The order of the fields is D gene, clone size, CDR3 length, J gene, V gene, CDR3 protein, CDR3 DNA. D genes are given only for firm matches. Clone size appears in some rows only: once, few, many, or a class for an expanded clone.

NA,NA,12,TRBJ1-1,TRBV7-9,CASSSTGGKAFF,TGTGCCAGCAGCTCTACGGGGGGAAAAGCTTTCTTT
NA,NA,13,TRBJ2-7,TRBV6-5,CASSWDITYEQYF,TGTGCCAGCAGTTGGGACATCACCTACGAGCAGTACTTC
TRBD1,NA,16,TRBJ2-1,TRBV5-1,CASSLAGQGAYNEQFF,TGCGCCAGCAGCTTGGCCGGTCAGGGGGCTTACAATGAGCAGTTCTTC
TRBD1,NA,16,TRBJ2-2,TRBV5-1,CASSQGQGRHTGELFF,TGCGCCAGCAGCCAAGGACAGGGGCGGCACACCGGGGAGCTGTTTTTT
NA,few,14,TRBJ1-2,TRBV15,CATSEHQGNYGYTF,TGTGCCACCAGCGAACATCAGGGAAACTATGGCTACACCTTC
TRBD2,NA,13,TRBJ2-7,TRBV7-2,CASSQAPGTSGAF,TGTGCCAGCAGCCAGGCCCCGGGGACTAGCGGGGCCTTC
TRBD2,NA,18,TRBJ2-4,TRBV19,CASSWTSGGPLAKNIQYF,TGTGCCAGTAGTTGGACTAGCGGGGGTCCCCTAGCCAAAAACATTCAGTACTTC
TRBD2,NA,14,TRBJ2-1,TRBV18,CASSPGLAGREQFF,TGTGCCAGCTCACCCGGACTAGCCGGCAGGGAGCAGTTCTTC
NA,NA,15,TRBJ2-3,TRBV5-6,CASSPGTTSTDTQYF,TGTGCCAGCAGTCCCGGGACAACTAGCACAGATACGCAGTATTTT
NA,NA,16,TRBJ2-7,TRBV4-2,CASSQGEGQVIYEQYF,TGTGCCAGCAGCCAGGGGGAGGGACAAGTAATTTACGAGCAGTACTTC
TRBD1,NA,16,TRBJ2-6,TRBV11-2,CASSLTGVGGANVLTF,TGTGCCAGCAGTCTTACAGGGGTAGGTGGGGCCAACGTCCTGACTTTC
NA,NA,14,TRBJ1-2,TRBV5-1,CASSLEDFNYGYTF,TGCGCCAGCAGCTTGGAGGACTTTAACTATGGCTACACCTTC
TRBD1,NA,14,TRBJ2-7,TRBV30,CASDRGSPFTEQYF,TGTGCCAGTGACAGGGGCTCCCCTTTTACCGAGCAGTACTTC
NA,NA,12,TRBJ1-4,TRBV25-1,CASSGTGLKLFF,TGTGCCAGCAGTGGAACAGGGTTGAAACTGTTTTTT
NA,NA,13,TRBJ1-1,TRBV11-2,CASSLDRDTEAFF,TGTGCCAGCAGCTTAGACCGTGACACTGAAGCTTTCTTT
TRBD2,NA,16,TRBJ2-5,TRBV5-4,CASSLGAGGGLETQYF,TGTGCCAGCAGCTTGGGCGCGGGGGGGGGCCTGGAGACCCAGTACTTC
TRBD1,NA,16,TRBJ1-4,TRBV19,CASSVASGTGGGKLFF,TGTGCCAGTAGTGTTGCCTCCGGGACAGGGGGCGGAAAACTGTTTTTT
NA,NA,16,TRBJ2-1,TRBV5-1,CASSWGGGGSYNEQFF,TGCGCCAGCAGCTGGGGAGGGGGAGGCTCCTACAATGAGCAGTTCTTC
NA,few,15,TRBJ1-1,TRBV19,CATYSSGGATLEAFF,TGTGCCACCTACTCATCCGGGGGGGCGACACTTGAAGCTTTCTTT
NA,NA,14,TRBJ2-5,TRBV3-1/TRBV3-2,CASSPRGLQETQYF,TGTGCCAGCAGCCCGCGGGGGCTCCAAGAGACCCAGTACTTC
TRBD1,NA,13,TRBJ2-1,TRBV12-3/TRBV12-4,CASSPIGQGRGFF,TGTGCCAGCAGTCCGATCGGACAGGGAAGGGGGTTCTTC
NA,NA,13,TRBJ1-1,TRBV6-6,CASSLTDRFEAFF,TGTGCCAGCAGTTTAACCGACAGGTTTGAAGCTTTCTTT
NA,NA,13,TRBJ2-1,TRBV2,CASSPGSGLEQFF,TGTGCCAGCTCCCCGGGTTCTGGATTGGAGCAGTTCTTC
TRBD1,NA,14,TRBJ1-2,TRBV18,CASSLGQSNYGYTF,TGTGCCAGCTCACTGGGACAGAGTAACTATGGCTACACCTTC
NA,NA,16,TRBJ1-4,TRBV11-3,CASSLAGQGFNEKLFF,TGTGCCAGCAGCTTAGCAGGGCAGGGGTTTAATGAAAAACTGTTTTTT
TRBD1,NA,10,TRBJ2-3,TRBV7-6,CASGDRAQYF,TGTGCCAGCGGCGACAGGGCGCAGTATTTT
NA,NA,14,TRBJ2-5,TRBV10-2,CATTPRGGQETQYF,TGCGCCACCACCCCCAGGGGTGGACAAGAGACCCAGTACTTC
TRBD1,NA,16,TRBJ1-4,TRBV2,CASTEDVGQGDEKLFF,TGTGCCAGCACCGAAGACGTAGGACAGGGGGATGAAAAACTGTTTTTT
TRBD1,once,14,TRBJ1-1,TRBV6-5,CATDRGLANTEAFF,TGTGCCACGGACAGGGGGCTGGCGAACACTGAAGCTTTCTTT
NA,once,16,TRBJ1-5,TRBV4-1,CASSPAGMWRGQPQHF,TGCGCCAGCAGCCCCGCAGGAATGTGGCGGGGTCAGCCCCAGCATTTT
TRBD1,NA,14,TRBJ2-7,TRBV7-9,CASSWDRAFGEQYF,TGTGCCAGCAGCTGGGACAGAGCCTTCGGCGAGCAGTACTTC
NA,once,15,TRBJ1-3,TRBV7-9,CASSSFLLSGNTIYF,TGTGCCAGCAGCTCGTTCCTACTATCTGGAAACACCATATATTTT
TRBD1,NA,17,TRBJ1-2,TRBV11-3,CASSLVPLMGQDDGYTF,TGTGCCAGCAGCTTAGTTCCCCTCATGGGACAGGACGACGGCTACACCTTC
NA,NA,15,TRBJ1-1,TRBV6-6,CASSYMEPTNTEAFF,TGTGCCAGCAGTTACATGGAGCCAACCAACACTGAAGCTTTCTTT
TRBD1,NA,13,TRBJ1-2,TRBV6-1,CASRPGGNNGYTF,TGTGCCAGCAGGCCAGGGGGTAATAATGGCTACACCTTC
NA,NA,16,TRBJ1-2,TRBV6-2/TRBV6-3,CASSGRGSVVGYGYTF,TGTGCCAGCAGCGGGAGGGGCTCGGTCGTTGGCTATGGCTACACCTTC
TRBD1,NA,14,TRBJ1-5,TRBV27,CASSLGQGNQPQHF,TGTGCCAGCAGTTTGGGACAGGGGAATCAGCCCCAGCATTTT
NA,NA,12,TRBJ1-2,TRBV5-1,CASSLNMEGYTF,TGCGCCAGCAGCCTTAATATGGAGGGCTACACCTTC
NA,NA,14,TRBJ2-1,TRBV7-9,CASSGPGTYNEQFF,TGTGCCAGCAGCGGTCCGGGGACCTACAATGAGCAGTTCTTC
NA,NA,14,TRBJ1-5,TRBV30,CAWSRGVDYQPQHF,TGTGCCTGGAGCAGGGGAGTGGATTATCAGCCCCAGCATTTT
TRBD1,NA,17,TRBJ1-4,TRBV13,CASSFRTGPAGNEKLFF,TGTGCCAGCAGCTTCCGGACAGGGCCCGCGGGTAATGAAAAACTGTTTTTT
NA,NA,14,TRBJ1-1,TRBV5-4,CASSLYSGGTEAFF,TGTGCCAGCAGCTTGTACTCCGGGGGCACTGAAGCTTTCTTT
NA,NA,16,TRBJ1-2,TRBV10-3,CAISEPRQVPNYGYTF,TGTGCCATCAGTGAACCTCGACAGGTCCCTAACTATGGCTACACCTTC
TRBD1,NA,14,TRBJ1-2,TRBV5-4,CASSLVQGGYGYTF,TGTGCCAGCAGCTTGGTGCAGGGGGGCTATGGCTACACCTTC
TRBD2,NA,18,TRBJ2-7,TRBV10-3,CAISSRTSGGTAQGEQYF,TGTGCCATCAGTTCAAGGACTAGCGGGGGGACCGCGCAGGGCGAGCAGTACTTC
NA,NA,8,TRBJ1-2,TRBV28,CATSGYTF,TGTGCCACCTCTGGCTACACCTTC
NA,NA,12,TRBJ1-1,TRBV10-2,CASSDIGDAAFF,TGCGCCAGCAGTGATATAGGGGATGCAGCTTTCTTT
NA,once,12,TRBJ2-5,TRBV30,CAWSVLSRTQYF,TGTGCCTGGAGTGTATTGTCCCGGACCCAGTACTTC
NA,NA,12,TRBJ1-2,TRBV28,CASYIANYGYTF,TGTGCCAGCTACATAGCCAACTATGGCTACACCTTC